This passage covers 20 T cell receptor beta chains from one sample sequenced in a study of CD8 T cells in Susac syndrome. Reverse transcription of about 0.5 to 1 ug RNA used random hexamers. MiXCR, applied by TCRdb to the immunoSEQ multiplex PCR reads, yields one record per CDR3 protein. In the table there are about 190,000 distinct CDR3 sequences, over 85% of which are singletons. The material sequenced was CD4+ T cells from PBMCs. Receptors originate from a human donor in good health.

J is TRBJ2-1 and V is TRBV7-9; either TRBD1 or TRBD2 may fit D (5 bases each). Between the trimmed V and J ends, which lost 2 bases and 8 bases, there was a span of 10 bases. The CDR3 is 13 amino acids. Germline CDR1 SEHNR, CDR2 FQNEAQ (reference sequence). CDR3 region: CASSLRLGDEQFF. The CDR3 DNA reads as TGTGCCAGCAGCTTAAGATTGGGGGATGAGCAGTTCTTC.

This chain connects TRBV25-1 to TRBJ1-6; the D gene is possibly TRBD1 (6 bases). Germline V CDR1 and CDR2: MGHDK, SYGVNS. CDR3 size: 14 residues. V lost 1 base to trimming and J lost 8 bases, with 9 bases between them. The CDR3 loop reads CASSEFGGYSPLHF. The CDR3 nucleotides are TGTGCCAGCAGTGAATTCGGGGGCTATTCACCCCTCCACTTT. Together with reference TRBV25-1 and TRBJ1-6, the CDR3 gives the full variable domain: EADIYQTPRYLVIGTGKKITLECSQTMGHDKMYWYQQDPGMELHLIHYSYGVNSTEKGDLSSESTVSRIRTEHFPLTLESARPSHTSQYLCASSEFGGYSPLHFGNGTRLTVT.

V usage is TRBV6-2 or TRBV6-3 and J usage is TRBJ2-7; 14 bases match TRBD2. Trimming took 6 bases from V and 3 from J; bases not matched to a gene: 10. The germline V gene encodes CDR1 MNHEY and CDR2 SVGEGT. The CDR3 loop spans 17 amino acids. This CDR3 reads CASRPPGLAGADYEQYF. DNA of the CDR3: TGTGCCAGCAGACCCCCGGGACTAGCGGGGGCCGACTACGAGCAGTACTTC.

This clonotype was found once. CDR3 in amino acids: CASSQEPSSGNEQFF. The CDR3 DNA reads as TGTGCCAGCAGCCAAGAGCCCAGTTCGGGGAATGAGCAGTTCTTC. The rearrangement uses TRBV3-1 and TRBJ2-1; a possible D gene is TRBD2 (5 bases). V gave up 0 bases and J gave up 7 bases, with 13 bases separating them. The length of the CDR3 is 15 residues. Germline V gene data show CDR1 as LGHDT and CDR2 as YNNKEL (reference sequence).

The V call is TRBV20-1, the J call TRBJ2-3; 9 bases are shared with TRBD2. CDR3 size: 13 residues. The J segment lost 6 bases and the V segment lost 3 bases, leaving 4 bases of the junction unmatched. CDR1 and CDR2 (germline): DFQATT, SNEGSKA (reference sequence). The CDR3 sequence: CSARREGRDTQYF. In DNA form, the CDR3 reads TGCAGTGCTAGGCGGGAGGGCCGCGATACGCAGTATTTT.

This clonotype was detected only once. The chain joins TRBV20-1 to TRBJ1-5; 10 bases are shared with TRBD1. With 6 bases clipped from V and 4 bases from J, the junction kept 6 bases outside the gene matches. Per germline, CDR1 DFQATT and CDR2 SNEGSKA (reference sequence). The CDR3 has 14 amino acids. CDR3: CSAPRTGGNQPQHF. The CDR3 nucleotides are TGCAGTGCCCCGCGGACAGGGGGAAATCAGCCCCAGCATTTT.

The CDR3 region is CASSQRGQPQHF. CDR3 bases: TGTGCCAGCAGCCAAAGGGGTCAGCCCCAGCATTTT. J is TRBJ1-5 and V is TRBV3-1; a possible D gene is TRBD1 (5 bases). V was trimmed by 2 bases and J by 6 bases, leaving 5 bases between them. The CDR3 covers 12 residues. The germline V gene encodes CDR1 LGHDT and CDR2 YNNKEL (reference sequence).

A few counts support this clonotype. The rearrangement links TRBV29-1 to TRBJ2-5; TRBD2 is a possible D gene (5 bases). The CDR3 runs 12 residues. V was clipped by 4 bases and J by 4 bases, with 10 bases between them. Germline lookup yields CDR1 SQVTM and CDR2 ANQGSEA. CDR3 amino acids: CSVGGGGETQYF. The CDR3 coding sequence is TGCAGCGTTGGTGGAGGAGGAGAGACCCAGTACTTC.

This CDR3 is CSAPSVSSGRTPNTGELFF. CDR3 coding DNA: TGCAGTGCCCCATCGGTTTCTAGCGGGAGGACACCGAACACCGGGGAGCTGTTTTTT. This chain connects TRBV20-1 to TRBJ2-2, with 11 positions matching TRBD2. CDR3 size: 19 residues. Germline trimming cut 6 bases from V and 0 bases from J; bases unmatched to any gene: 15. Germline V gene sequence: CDR1 DFQATT, CDR2 SNEGSKA (reference sequence).

This clonotype was detected once. The J gene is TRBJ2-3, the V gene TRBV9; 11 bases map to TRBD2. Germline V gene lookup returns CDR1 SGDLS and CDR2 YYNGEE. This CDR3 region has 17 residues. V gave up 3 bases and J gave up 0 bases; unmatched junction bases: 6. The CDR3 loop reads CASSAASGGPSTDTQYF. The CDR3 DNA is TGTGCCAGCAGCGCCGCTAGCGGGGGGCCGAGCACAGATACGCAGTATTTT.

The gene calls are TRBV11-2 and TRBJ2-1; 11 nucleotides line up with TRBD2. CDR1 SGHAT and CDR2 FQNNGV come from the germline V gene. V was pared by 6 bases and J by 8 bases, with 9 bases of the junction left unmatched. The CDR3 is 15 amino acids. CDR3 in DNA: TGTGCCAGCAGTCAAACTAGCGGGAGAACGTATGAGCAGTTCTTC. Its protein product is CASSQTSGRTYEQFF.

The chain uses TRBV30 and TRBJ1-4, with D perhaps matching TRBD1 (5 bases). V gave up 6 bases and J gave up 2 bases, with 13 bases separating them. Germline loops: CDR1 GTSNPN, CDR2 SVGIG (reference sequence). The length of the CDR3 is 14 residues. CDR3 DNA sequence: TGTGCCTGCAATCGAGGGGCCACTAATGAAAAACTGTTTTTT. This encodes CACNRGATNEKLFF.

The chain combines TRBV9 with TRBJ2-5; D is tentatively TRBD1 or TRBD2 (6 bases each). Trimming stripped 7 bases from V and 6 bases from J, with 16 bases between. The CDR3 sequence is 13 residues long. Germline CDR1 is SGDLS and CDR2 is YYNGEE. CDR3 loop: CASGGGWQQTQYF. The CDR3 DNA sequence: TGTGCCAGCGGAGGGGGATGGCAGCAGACCCAGTACTTC.

The J gene is TRBJ2-1, the V gene TRBV20-1, with D possibly TRBD2 on 6 matching bases. Germline V gene lookup returns CDR1 DFQATT and CDR2 SNEGSKA (reference sequence). The length of the CDR3 is 16 residues. V dropped 1 base and J dropped 6 bases, with 19 bases sitting between them. The CDR3 DNA reads TGCAGTGCTAGAGTAGAGCGGGCGGCGATTCCCAATGAGCAGTTCTTC. This codes for CSARVERAAIPNEQFF.

The chain has TRBV24-1 and TRBJ2-3, with 8 bases fitting TRBD1. CDR3 length: 12 residues. The V gene end was trimmed by 12 bases and the J gene end by 5 bases; junction bases not matched to a gene: 6. In germline, CDR1 is KGHDR, CDR2 SFDVKD. The CDR3 DNA reads as TGTGCCGTACAGGGGGTGGGAGATACGCAGTATTTT. Residues: CAVQGVGDTQYF.

The gene calls are TRBV20-1 and TRBJ2-4, with D tentatively TRBD2 (6 bases). V lost 6 bases and J lost 0, with 12 bases in between. The CDR3 is made up of 14 amino acids. Per germline, CDR1 DFQATT and CDR2 SNEGSKA (reference sequence). The CDR3 region has the DNA TGCAGTGCCTTGGGACTTCGAGCCAAAAACATTCAGTACTTC. Protein sequence: CSALGLRAKNIQYF.

The DNA for the CDR3 is TGCAGCGCGGCGGGCAGCCAGTACGAGCAGTACTTC. As protein: CSAAGSQYEQYF. V usage is TRBV29-1 and J usage is TRBJ2-7; possible D gene TRBD2, 5 bases. Per the germline V gene, CDR1 is SQVTM and CDR2 is ANQGSEA. There are 12 residues in the CDR3. V shed 7 bases and J shed 4 bases, with 14 bases lying between them.

This chain connects TRBV7-2 to TRBJ2-1; 9 nucleotides align to TRBD1. V was pared by 5 bases and J by 6 bases, with 11 bases of the junction left unmatched. The CDR3 covers 16 residues. Germline assignment: CDR1 SGHTA and CDR2 FQGNSA. The CDR3 nucleotides are TGTGCCAGCAGCCATCCCGGGACAGGGTCTGGCAATGAGCAGTTCTTC. The encoded protein is CASSHPGTGSGNEQFF.

The chain couples TRBV27 to TRBJ1-2; 7 nucleotides agree with TRBD1. Trimming took 5 bases from V and 4 from J; bases not matched to a gene: 7. Germline V gene lookup returns CDR1 MNHEY and CDR2 SMNVEV (reference sequence). This CDR3 contains 14 residues. The CDR3 region has the DNA TGTGCCAGCAGTGCAGAACAGGGGCCCTATGGCTACACCTTC. Protein sequence: CASSAEQGPYGYTF.

The chain couples TRBV4-1 to TRBJ1-1; D remains unclear. This CDR3 contains 18 residues. V lost 2 bases and J 0 bases, leaving 19 bases between the germline ends. Germline V gene data show CDR1 as MGHRA and CDR2 as YSYEKL. CDR3: CASSQSSGSLLMNTEAFF. As DNA, the CDR3 is TGCGCCAGCAGCCAATCATCCGGCAGCTTACTAATGAACACTGAAGCTTTCTTT.